These 25 T cell receptor beta chains originate from one sample sequenced in a study of blood T cell repertoires in COVID-19. Profiled with immunoSEQ multiplex PCR; TCRdb holds only in-frame clones, not every one. The profile shows 250,000 to 300,000 clones, 80% to 95% of them singletons. Sequenced input: PBMCs or T cells enriched from blood (not recorded which). The source of these receptors is a woman aged 25 to 45 who had recovered from COVID-19.

The genes are TRBV11-2 and TRBJ1-1; the match to TRBD1 covers 7 bases. This CDR3 contains 15 residues. V was pared by 2 bases and J by 4 bases, with 7 bases of the junction left unmatched. The germline V gene has CDR1 SGHAT and CDR2 FQNNGV. CDR3: CASSLTTGMGTEAFF. For the CDR3, the DNA is TGTGCCAGCAGCTTAACGACAGGGATGGGCACTGAAGCTTTCTTT.

This chain connects TRBV12-2 to TRBJ2-3; the table's D call, TRBD2, has no DNA check behind it. TRBV12-2 is listed as a pseudogene. The CDR3 loop spans 17 amino acids. CDR3 sequence reads: CASRQVARASTRDTQYF. The CDR3 nucleotides are TGTGCAAGTCGACAAGTGGCGCGCGCCTCGACGCGGGATACGCAGTATTTT.

The chain recombines TRBV14 with TRBJ2-2; 14 nucleotides agree with TRBD2. Losses at the gene ends were 4 bases for V and 5 bases for J; bases not matched to a gene: 15. The germline V gene encodes CDR1 SGHDN and CDR2 FVKESK. The CDR3 spans 20 residues. CDR3 protein: CASSPRLAGGPIPPTGELFF. For the CDR3, the DNA is TGTGCCAGCAGCCCCCGACTAGCGGGAGGGCCCATACCCCCAACCGGGGAGCTGTTTTTT. Drawing the rest from reference TRBV14 and TRBJ2-2, the complete variable domain is EAGVTQFPSHSVIEKGQTVTLRCDPISGHDNLYWYRRVMGKEIKFLLHFVKESKQDESGMPNNRFLAERTGGTYSTLKVQPAELEDSGVYFCASSPRLAGGPIPPTGELFFGEGSRLTVL.

The chain combines TRBV5-1 with TRBJ2-5; weak D call: TRBD2 (6 bases). Trimming pared 1 base from V and 2 bases from J, leaving 9 bases between. The CDR3 is 14 amino acids. From germline, CDR1 is SGHRS and CDR2 YFSETQ. The CDR3 sequence: CASSLPAGQETQYF. The CDR3 nucleotides are TGCGCCAGCAGCTTGCCGGCGGGGCAAGAGACCCAGTACTTC.

The chain carries TRBV6-5 and TRBJ2-3, with D hard to call. Germline V gene lookup returns CDR1 MNHEY and CDR2 SVGAGI. This CDR3 spans 15 amino acids. V was trimmed by 6 bases and J by 5 bases, leaving 18 bases between them. CDR3 sequence: CASSPRVELIDTQYF. The DNA for the CDR3 is TGTGCCAGCAGCCCCCGGGTTGAGTTAATAGATACGCAGTATTTT.

V is TRBV10-3 and J is TRBJ1-1; 7 bases agree with TRBD1. CDR1 and CDR2 from the germline V gene are ENHRY and SYGVKD. This CDR3 has 13 residues. V was pared by 5 bases and J by 6 bases, with 6 bases of the junction left unmatched. CDR3 protein: CAISLSTGAEAFF. In DNA form, the CDR3 reads TGTGCCATCAGTTTAAGTACAGGGGCTGAAGCTTTCTTT.

The genes are TRBV5-4 and TRBJ2-5; 7 positions match TRBD1. Germline CDR1 is SGHNT and CDR2 is YYREEE (reference sequence). This CDR3 has 13 amino acids. V gave up 2 bases and J gave up 5 bases; unmatched junction bases: 3. The CDR3 reads CASSFDRVETQYF. The CDR3 region has the DNA TGTGCCAGCAGCTTCGACAGGGTGGAGACCCAGTACTTC.

This chain links TRBV12-3 or TRBV12-4 with TRBJ2-1, with D tentatively TRBD2 (6 bases). CDR3 size: 12 residues. Trimming cost V 6 bases and J 8 bases, with 11 bases left between them. CDR3 sequence reads: CASRGGSHEQFF. The CDR3 nucleotides are TGTGCCAGCAGGGGGGGATCCCATGAGCAGTTCTTC.

The chain carries TRBV5-8 and TRBJ2-7; 8 nucleotides line up with TRBD1. With V trimmed by 2 bases and J by 5 bases, 6 bases remained unmatched. CDR1 and CDR2 from the germline V gene are SGHTS and YDEGEE. The CDR3 spans 14 residues. CDR3 nucleotides: TGTGCCAGCAGCTTCGGACAGGGAGTCGACGAGCAGTACTTC. This encodes CASSFGQGVDEQYF. Full variable domain (rest looked up from reference TRBV5-8 and TRBJ2-7): EAGVTQSPTHLIKTRGQQATLRCSPISGHTSVYWYQQALGLGLQFLLWYDEGEERNRGNFPPRFSGRQFPNYSSELNVNALELEDSALYLCASSFGQGVDEQYFGPGTRLTVT.

This clone has only one observation. V and J are TRBV29-1 and TRBJ2-1; the D is unclear. Germline V CDR1 and CDR2: SQVTM, ANQGSEA. V was shortened by 4 bases and J by 2 bases, with 3 bases between the two germline ends. The CDR3 contains 11 residues. Here the CDR3 DNA reads TGCAGCGTTGTAACCTACAATGAGCAGTTCTTC. This gives the protein CSVVTYNEQFF.

V gene TRBV11-3 combines with J gene TRBJ2-1; 9 bases line up with TRBD2. The CDR3 loop spans 14 amino acids. V lost 6 bases to trimming and J lost 7 bases; unmatched junction nucleotides: 7. Germline CDR1 and CDR2: SGHNT and YENEEA. For the CDR3, the DNA is TGTGCCAGCAGTCCGAGCGGGAGGCGGAATGAGCAGTTCTTC. Amino acid sequence: CASSPSGRRNEQFF.

The chain couples TRBV9 to TRBJ2-7; TRBD1 aligns across 11 bases. V dropped 3 bases and J dropped 4; count of bases not matched to a gene: 6. Germline V gene lookup returns CDR1 SGDLS and CDR2 YYNGEE. The CDR3 covers 15 residues. Here the CDR3 reads CASSAGTGGWYEQYF. CDR3 coding DNA: TGTGCCAGCAGCGCCGGGACAGGGGGGTGGTACGAGCAGTACTTC.

The chain uses TRBV28 and TRBJ2-1; D is uncertain. This CDR3 has 11 residues. CDR1 is MDHEN and CDR2 is SYDVKM in the germline V gene. The V end was cut by 8 bases, the J end by 4 bases, with 6 bases between. In DNA, the CDR3 is TGTGCCAGCTTGCGATACAATGAGCAGTTCTTC. Translated, it gives CASLRYNEQFF.

This clone was detected once. J is TRBJ1-4 and V is TRBV29-1; tentatively, D is TRBD1 (5 bases). The CDR3 extends over 14 amino acids. Trimming removed 4 bases at V and 4 bases at J, with 13 bases between. Germline assignment: CDR1 SQVTM and CDR2 ANQGSEA. The CDR3 sequence is CSVGAGPYNEKLFF. The CDR3 region has the DNA TGCAGCGTTGGTGCGGGGCCTTATAATGAAAAACTGTTTTTT.

This clone appeared once. The chain links TRBV6-5 to TRBJ1-2, with 10 bases that match TRBD1. Losses at the gene ends were 5 bases for V and 8 bases for J; bases not matched to a gene: 11. CDR1 is MNHEY and CDR2 is SVGAGI in the germline V gene. The CDR3 totals 15 residues. The CDR3 is CASSTPGQGIRGYTF. CDR3 bases: TGTGCCAGCAGTACACCGGGACAGGGGATCAGAGGCTACACCTTC.

CDR3 amino acids: CASSRRTSGYNEQFF. DNA of the CDR3: TGTGCCAGCAGCAGGCGGACTAGCGGGTACAATGAGCAGTTCTTC. The chain recombines TRBV11-2 with TRBJ2-1; 11 positions agree with TRBD2. The CDR3 has 15 residues. Germline loops: CDR1 SGHAT, CDR2 FQNNGV. After removal of 5 bases from V and 4 bases from J, the junction contained 4 bases not matched to a gene.

The chain recombines TRBV19 with TRBJ2-7; TRBD1 matches at 10 bases. The V segment lost 5 bases and the J segment 1 base; nucleotides outside the gene matches: 5. The length of the CDR3 is 15 residues. Germline loops: CDR1 LNHDA, CDR2 SQIVND (reference sequence). This CDR3 reads CASSSDRGKSYEQYF. The CDR3 DNA sequence: TGTGCCAGTAGTTCGGACAGGGGGAAATCCTACGAGCAGTACTTC.

This chain links TRBV7-3 with TRBJ2-3; D perhaps matches TRBD1 (5 bases). There are 13 residues in the CDR3. The V and J ends lost 4 bases and 6 bases respectively, with 11 bases between them. The germline V gene encodes CDR1 SGHTA and CDR2 FQGTGA. CDR3 bases: TGTGCCAGCAGCTCGGACAATACTGATACGCAGTATTTT. Its protein is CASSSDNTDTQYF.

This chain connects TRBV5-1 to TRBJ2-2, with D unresolved. The CDR3 runs to 13 residues. Deletions cut 4 bases from V and 3 bases from J, with 7 bases between. CDR1 is SGHRS and CDR2 is YFSETQ in the germline V gene. CDR3 residues: CASSPLDTGELFF. The DNA of the CDR3 is TGCGCCAGCAGCCCCCTTGACACCGGGGAGCTGTTTTTT.

The DNA of the CDR3 is TGCGCCAGCAGCCAAGGGCCCCGCACAGATACGCAGTATTTT. Protein product: CASSQGPRTDTQYF. The V call is TRBV4-1, the J call TRBJ2-3; D not resolved. This CDR3 has 14 amino acids. CDR1 MGHRA and CDR2 YSYEKL come from the germline V gene. V was cut by 1 base and J by 1 base, with 6 bases left in between.

This chain connects TRBV7-6 to TRBJ2-1; 11 bases agree with TRBD2. CDR3 length: 16 amino acids. CDR1 SGHVS and CDR2 FNYEAQ come from the germline V gene. The junction had 5 bases not matched to a gene; V was cut back by 1 base and J by 6 bases. This chain's CDR3 is CASSLVKLAGANEQFF. In DNA, the CDR3 is TGTGCCAGCAGCTTAGTCAAACTAGCGGGAGCCAATGAGCAGTTCTTC.

This chain connects TRBV27 to TRBJ2-6, with D maybe TRBD1 (5 bases). Trimming pared 2 bases from V and 2 bases from J, leaving 13 bases between. The CDR3 loop spans 17 amino acids. Germline V gene lookup returns CDR1 MNHEY and CDR2 SMNVEV (reference sequence). The CDR3 DNA follows: TGTGCCAGCAGTTTAGGGCAGGGAAATCCTGGGGCCAACGTCCTGACTTTC. It is translated as CASSLGQGNPGANVLTF.

In this sample, this clone turned up a few times. The J gene is TRBJ1-2, the V gene TRBV3-1 (or the pseudogene TRBV3-2); 7 nucleotides line up with TRBD1. V gave up 0 bases and J gave up 8 bases; unmatched junction bases: 9. The CDR3 covers 15 residues. Germline assignment: CDR1 LGHDT and CDR2 YNNKEL (reference sequence). CDR3: CASSQDEGQALGYTF. The CDR3 nucleotides are TGTGCCAGCAGCCAAGATGAAGGACAGGCCTTAGGCTACACCTTC.

This chain uses TRBV27 with TRBJ1-2, with 9 bases aligning to TRBD1. The CDR3 is 13 residues long. The germline gives CDR1 MNHEY, CDR2 SMNVEV (reference sequence). With 3 bases clipped from V and 7 bases from J, the junction kept 3 bases outside the gene matches. CDR3 DNA: TGTGCCAGCAGTTTGAACAGGGGGCTTGGCTACACCTTC. Translation gives CASSLNRGLGYTF.

The V and J genes are TRBV5-4 and TRBJ2-1; weak D call: TRBD2 (6 bases). Looked up from germline, CDR1 is SGHNT and CDR2 is YYREEE (reference sequence). V lost 6 bases, J lost 4 bases, and 23 bases lay in between. The length of the CDR3 is 17 residues. CDR3: CASTPRGPGVSYNEQFF. CDR3 in DNA: TGTGCCAGCACCCCGAGGGGTCCGGGAGTTTCGTACAATGAGCAGTTCTTC.